This entry describes one T cell receptor beta chain. Primed by a sample-barcoded 5' primer and a J-beta primer mix, a second PCR proceeded for 7 to 11 cycles. MiXCR, run by TCRdb on the 5' RACE reads, gives a single entry per CDR3 protein. The table has more than 500,000 distinct CDR3 sequences, about 25% seen once. This sample stems from a study of blood T cells in healthy people across ages. The CDR3 is 12 residues long. The V gene lost 4 bases and the J gene lost 4 bases, with 5 bases spanning the gap. CDR1 is MGHDK and CDR2 is SYGVNS in the germline V gene. The data also belong to a second study, concerning T cells of mothers and their children. As reported in that work: The entire RNA extract went into cDNA synthesis at about 1.4 ug per 15 ul. For related and unrelated pairs alike, thymic selection shapes TCR recombination output similarly.

V and J are TRBV25-1 and TRBJ1-5; D gene ambiguous. This clonotype was sampled from a boy younger than 10 in good health. Source material: blood. The CDR3 nucleotides are TGTGCCAGCAGTGCTATTAATCAGCCCCAGCATTTT. Protein sequence: CASSAINQPQHF. The complete variable domain, with remaining parts taken from reference TRBV25-1 and TRBJ1-5, reads EADIYQTPRYLVIGTGKKITLECSQTMGHDKMYWYQQDPGMELHLIHYSYGVNSTEKGDLSSESTVSRIRTEHFPLTLESARPSHTSQYLCASSAINQPQHFGDGTRLSIL.